This TCR beta chain is drawn from a study of blood T cell repertoires in COVID-19. As for the study in general: Researchers got acute and convalescent COVID-19 samples from the United States, Italy and Spain. Sample material is recorded as cDNA or gDNA derived from T cells, B-cell-depleted T cells, or PBMCs.

The junction had 9 bases not matched to a gene; V was cut back by 3 bases and J by 0 bases. The CDR3 covers 19 residues. Original processing notes: Estimates of nucleated cell counts were drawn from the amplification of reference gene primers. The data were produced by immunoSEQ multiplex PCR, yet TCRdb's version contains in-frame clones alone and is incomplete. D and trimming come from the DNA, and the V and J calls and clone size come from that table. The repertoire has tens of thousands of clones, around 85% of them found once; the top ten carry 10% to 15%. V usage is TRBV5-3 and J usage is TRBJ2-3; TRBD2 aligns across 14 bases. TRBV5-3 is an ORF; its function is uncertain. Sequencing was done on a sample of peripheral blood. The sequence was collected from a woman in her sixties or seventies with active or convalescent COVID-19. The CDR3 loop is CARSSGTSGGRRSTDTQYF. Written as DNA, the CDR3 is TGTGCCAGAAGCTCCGGGACTAGCGGGGGCCGACGTAGCACAGATACGCAGTATTTT.